What follows is one T cell receptor (beta chain) and its context. Each recovered donor of Cohort 3 presented with two negative PCRs, clearance, or symptom resolution. The data were obtained in a study of blood T cell repertoires in COVID-19. Study in general: Samples of COVID-19 (acute and convalescent) were obtained from the United States, Italy and Spain.

Original methodology: Amplifying reference gene primers gave estimates of nucleated cell counts. Only in-frame clones appear in the TCRdb table, and some are missing; sequencing was by immunoSEQ multiplex PCR. V and J calls plus clone size are reproduced from that table; the DNA served to infer D and trimming. Here the sample spans 200,000 to 250,000 clones, 84% being singletons. This sequence was found in a woman aged 40 to 50 who had recovered from COVID-19. What was sequenced was PBMCs or T cells enriched from blood (not recorded which).

Here the CDR3 reads CASSYSGRDATEAFF. CDR3 sequence (DNA): TGTGCCAGCAGTTACTCAGGGAGGGATGCGACTGAAGCTTTCTTT. The chain joins TRBV6-5 to TRBJ1-1; D ambiguous. The CDR3 sequence is 15 residues long. The V gene lost 0 bases and the J gene lost 5 bases, with 13 bases spanning the gap. Germline values: CDR1 MNHEY, CDR2 SVGAGI.